These 27 T cell receptor beta chains were all obtained from the same sample, sequenced in a study of blood T cells in healthy people across ages. It was with a sample-barcoded 5' primer and a J-beta primer mix that a second PCR of about 6 to 11 cycles was run. MiXCR, applied by TCRdb to the 5' RACE reads, yields one record per CDR3 protein. The sample contains some 1.4 million distinct CDR3 sequences, approximately 42% of which appear only once. Sequencing input: blood. The origin of the receptors is a woman between 18 and 29 years old in good health.

A note on this clonotype: An end of the junction differs from the germline gene, which may be a read error. The chain links TRBV7-7 to TRBJ2-3, with D possibly being TRBD1 (6 bases). CDR1 and CDR2 (germline): SSHAT, FNYEAQ (reference sequence). This CDR3 is 14 amino acids long. This CDR3 is CASSLDPGAGAQYF. CDR3 nucleotide sequence: TGTGCTAGCAGCTTAGACCCAGGGGCGGGCGCGCAGTATTTT.

This clonotype has just a few counts. The chain combines TRBV5-1 with TRBJ2-7; the match to TRBD1 covers 10 bases. Germline V lookup: CDR1 SGHRS, CDR2 YFSETQ. V shed 0 bases and J 5 bases; nucleotides not matched to a gene: 5. The CDR3 is made up of 15 amino acids. CDR3: CASSLAGTGVNEQYF. The DNA for the CDR3 is TGCGCCAGCAGCTTGGCCGGGACAGGGGTAAACGAGCAGTACTTC.

This sequence joins TRBV24-1 and TRBJ2-7; 8 nucleotides line up with TRBD2. CDR1 and CDR2 from the germline V gene are KGHDR and SFDVKD. Trimming took 0 bases from V and 2 from J; bases not matched to a gene: 5. This CDR3 region has 16 residues. CDR3 in amino acids: CATSDLTGGGTYEQYF. CDR3 coding DNA: TGTGCCACCAGTGATTTGACGGGAGGGGGGACCTACGAGCAGTACTTC.

The chain links TRBV6-1 to TRBJ2-7, with D possibly TRBD2 on 5 matching bases. This CDR3 is 16 amino acids long. The V end lost 1 base, the J end lost 2 bases, and 15 bases lay between the germline ends. Germline loops: CDR1 MNHNS, CDR2 SASEGT. The CDR3 protein is CASSEGTSETTYEQYF. In DNA form, the CDR3 reads TGTGCCAGCAGTGAAGGGACTTCCGAGACTACCTACGAGCAGTACTTC.

The V gene is TRBV28, the J gene TRBJ2-7, with 9 positions matching TRBD2. V dropped 2 bases and J dropped 6; count of bases not matched to a gene: 5. The V gene's germline CDR1 is MDHEN and CDR2 SYDVKM. This CDR3 has 14 residues. CDR3 region: CASSLGGRAGEQYF. Here the CDR3 DNA reads TGTGCCAGCAGTTTAGGCGGGAGGGCTGGCGAGCAGTACTTC.

This clonotype showed up just a few times. The chain links TRBV15 to TRBJ2-7; D remains unclear. Deletions cut 4 bases from V and 3 bases from J, with 4 bases between. In germline, CDR1 is LNHNV, CDR2 YYDKDF (reference sequence). CDR3 length: 11 amino acids. The CDR3 reads CATSTNYEQYF. In DNA form, the CDR3 reads TGTGCCACCAGCACAAACTACGAGCAGTACTTC.

This clonotype was seen at least ten times. The rearrangement uses TRBV7-2 and TRBJ2-3; 7 bases align to TRBD2. Per germline, CDR1 SGHTA and CDR2 FQGNSA. The V gene end was trimmed by 4 bases and the J gene end by 5 bases; junction bases not matched to a gene: 15. The CDR3 has 17 residues. The CDR3 sequence is CASSWGVAREIGDTQYF. The CDR3 DNA reads TGTGCCAGCAGCTGGGGGGTCGCGCGGGAGATCGGAGATACGCAGTATTTT.

The J gene is TRBJ1-5, the V gene TRBV2; TRBD1 matches at 10 bases. The CDR3 spans 17 residues. Germline V gene lookup returns CDR1 SNHLY and CDR2 FYNNEI. The V and J ends lost 5 bases and 4 bases, in that order; junction bases with no gene match: 11. The CDR3 sequence is CASSRERQGAPNQPQHF. CDR3 bases: TGTGCCAGCAGTAGGGAGAGACAGGGGGCACCGAATCAGCCCCAGCATTTT.

This clonotype was seen only a few times. The V and J genes are TRBV10-3 and TRBJ2-5; maybe TRBD1 (5 bases). CDR1 is ENHRY, CDR2 SYGVKD, per germline. The CDR3 spans 13 residues. V was pared by 8 bases and J by 1 base, with 11 bases between. This chain's CDR3 is CAIGAQFQETQYF. In nucleotides, the CDR3 is TGTGCCATCGGGGCCCAGTTCCAAGAGACCCAGTACTTC.

The chain carries TRBV7-9 and TRBJ1-4; D may be TRBD1 (5 bases). Germline assignment: CDR1 SEHNR and CDR2 FQNEAQ (reference sequence). V gave up 5 bases and J gave up 0 bases, with 10 bases separating them. This CDR3 is built from 15 residues. The CDR3 sequence: CASSPGGATNEKLFF. The CDR3 DNA reads as TGTGCCAGCAGCCCCGGGGGGGCAACTAATGAAAAACTGTTTTTT.

The rearrangement uses TRBV20-1 and TRBJ1-5; a weak D match, TRBD1 (6 bases). This CDR3 has 14 residues. Trimming stripped 7 bases from V and 6 bases from J, with 19 bases between. Germline V gene data show CDR1 as DFQATT and CDR2 as SNEGSKA (reference sequence). In DNA, the CDR3 is TGCAGTGTTCCGAGCGTGGGGGCAGGTCAGCCCCAGCATTTT. Its protein is CSVPSVGAGQPQHF.

The chain joins TRBV12-3 or TRBV12-4 to TRBJ2-1, with 10 bases lining up with TRBD2. CDR3 length: 15 amino acids. V was pared by 4 bases and J by 4 bases, with 4 bases of the junction left unmatched. The DNA of the CDR3 is TGTGCCAGCAGTTGGACTAGCGGAATATACAATGAGCAGTTCTTC. This translates into CASSWTSGIYNEQFF.

The J gene is TRBJ2-7, the V gene TRBV29-1, with D tentatively TRBD2 (6 bases). Germline CDR1 SQVTM, CDR2 ANQGSEA. The CDR3 totals 13 residues. Trimming removed 4 bases at V and 2 bases at J, with 12 bases between. The chain's CDR3 is CSVAPGSAYEQYF. CDR3 sequence (DNA): TGCAGCGTTGCACCCGGGAGCGCCTACGAGCAGTACTTC.

Notes on this clonotype: At one boundary the junction diverges from the germline segment, which might be a read error. This chain links TRBV2 with TRBJ2-5; tentatively, D is TRBD1 (6 bases). The CDR3 is 12 residues long. Germline V lookup: CDR1 SNHLY, CDR2 FYNNEI. CDR3 residues: CASRTGHETPYF. CDR3 coding DNA: TGTGCCAGCAGGACAGGTCATGAGACCCCGTACTTC.

The rearrangement joins TRBV7-9 to TRBJ2-5, with 11 bases fitting TRBD1. This CDR3 has 16 amino acids. Germline CDR1 reads SEHNR; CDR2 reads FQNEAQ (reference sequence). After removal of 6 bases from V and 1 base from J, the junction contained 7 bases not matched to a gene. CDR3 in DNA: TGTGCCAGCAGGGCTATTGGACAGGGGGCCCAAGAGACCCAGTACTTC. Its protein product is CASRAIGQGAQETQYF.

This clonotype was detected a few times. The chain is built from TRBV10-3 and TRBJ2-1, with D perhaps matching TRBD2 (5 bases). Trimming removed 8 bases at V and 1 base at J, with 9 bases between. Germline V gene lookup returns CDR1 ENHRY and CDR2 SYGVKD. CDR3 length: 13 amino acids. The CDR3 reads CAIGSKSYNEQFF. The CDR3 nucleotides are TGTGCCATCGGGAGCAAGTCCTACAATGAGCAGTTCTTC.

In its sample, this clonotype was seen a few times. The chain couples TRBV4-1 to TRBJ1-6, with D perhaps matching TRBD1 (5 bases). The CDR3 runs to 17 residues. CDR1 and CDR2 (germline): MGHRA, YSYEKL. V lost 0 bases, J lost 8 bases, and 17 bases lay in between. For the CDR3, the DNA is TGCGCCAGCAGCCAAGAACCGTGGGGACGGAGGGATTCACCCCTCCACTTT. Translating gives CASSQEPWGRRDSPLHF.

The chain combines TRBV6-1 with TRBJ1-5, with D possibly matching TRBD1 (6 bases). V was shortened by 8 bases and J by 6 bases, with 20 bases between the two germline ends. Germline V gene lookup returns CDR1 MNHNS and CDR2 SASEGT. The CDR3 loop spans 15 amino acids. The CDR3 DNA is TGTGCCAGCGCCGATCAGCCCGGGGGCCCTCAGCCCCAGCATTTT. This encodes CASADQPGGPQPQHF.

This clonotype was counted a few times. This sequence joins TRBV12-3 or TRBV12-4 and TRBJ1-2; possibly TRBD1 for D (5 bases). V was pared by 3 bases and J by 1 base, with 21 bases between. The CDR3 runs 18 residues. The CDR3 coding sequence is TGTGCCAGCAGTTTTGATCGAGGGGCAGGGAGACTTAACTATGGCTACACCTTC. Amino acid sequence: CASSFDRGAGRLNYGYTF.

V is TRBV10-3 and J is TRBJ2-2; 7 nucleotides line up with TRBD2. CDR3 size: 17 residues. CDR1 and CDR2 from the germline V gene are ENHRY and SYGVKD. V lost 6 bases, J lost 0 bases, and 10 bases stayed unmatched. Here the CDR3 DNA reads TGTGCCATCAGCGACTTATCCAGCGGGACGAACACCGGGGAGCTGTTTTTT. It specifies CAISDLSSGTNTGELFF.

J is TRBJ1-2 and V is TRBV7-6; the D gene is possibly TRBD1 (6 bases). Germline V CDR1 and CDR2: SGHVS, FNYEAQ. This CDR3 comprises 14 residues. The V gene lost 8 bases and the J gene lost 10 bases, with 23 bases spanning the gap. The CDR3 region is CASGGGQQAFDYTF. CDR3 sequence (DNA): TGTGCCAGCGGAGGGGGGCAACAGGCGTTCGACTACACCTTC.

Note on this clonotype: This may be a read error: a much more frequent sequence differs by one nucleotide. The gene calls are TRBV29-1 and TRBJ2-3, with D perhaps given as TRBD1 or TRBD2 (5 bases each). Germline CDR1 is SQVTM and CDR2 is ANQGSEA. The CDR3 has 13 amino acids. This chain's CDR3 is CSVVGTITDAQYF. The CDR3 DNA is TGCAGCGTTGTGGGGACCATCACAGATGCGCAGTATTTT.

The chain links TRBV6-4 to TRBJ1-5; D unclear. The CDR3 totals 13 residues. CDR1 and CDR2 (germline): MRHNA, SNTAGT. Trimming removed 4 bases from V and 7 bases from J, with 11 bases in between. The CDR3 sequence: CASSGAVGQPQHF. The CDR3, as DNA: TGTGCCAGCAGTGGGGCAGTTGGCCAGCCCCAGCATTTT.

Comments on this clonotype: This clone may be a read error of a much larger clone one base away. The chain is built from TRBV12-3 or TRBV12-4 and TRBJ2-7; 16 bases line up with TRBD2. This CDR3 is built from 18 residues. The V and J ends lost 5 bases and 7 bases, in that order; junction bases with no gene match: 14. The CDR3 nucleotides read TGTGCCAGCAGTGCCGGGACTAGCGGGGGGGCCTTTTGGAATGAGCAGTACTTC. Translating gives CASSAGTSGGAFWNEQYF.

This clonotype was seen only a few times. V and J are TRBV7-9 and TRBJ2-5; 12 bases are shared with TRBD2. CDR3 length: 15 residues. The germline V gene has CDR1 SEHNR and CDR2 FQNEAQ (reference sequence). Losses at the gene ends were 8 bases for V and 10 bases for J; bases not matched to a gene: 14. CDR3 sequence reads: CASSGTSGSRGDQYF. The CDR3 DNA reads TGTGCCAGCTCCGGGACTAGCGGGTCTCGAGGGGACCAGTACTTC.

The CDR3 bases are TGTGCCAGCAGCCCAGCCGGGACTAGCGGGGCCGCGAACACCGGGGAGCTGTTTTTT. Translating it yields CASSPAGTSGAANTGELFF. The V gene is TRBV11-3, the J gene TRBJ2-2, with 13 bases lining up with TRBD2. This CDR3 has 19 amino acids. Germline loops: CDR1 SGHNT, CDR2 YENEEA. Germline trimming cut 5 bases from V and 0 bases from J; bases unmatched to any gene: 9.

The table lists this clonotype with a few counts. This rearrangement joins TRBV4-1 to TRBJ2-7, with 11 bases matching TRBD2. The CDR3 consists of 17 residues. Trimming at V came to 3 bases and at J to 2 bases, leaving 9 bases not matched to a gene. The germline gives CDR1 MGHRA, CDR2 YSYEKL. CDR3 residues: CASSHVSGTSGPYEQYF. In DNA form, the CDR3 reads TGCGCCAGCAGCCATGTATCGGGGACTAGCGGACCCTACGAGCAGTACTTC.